This T cell receptor (beta chain) was sequenced in a study of neurological immune-mediated disorders. Findings and limits, study-wide: Neither clinical nor MRI features were found to be associated with the multiple sclerosis repertoire cluster. Phylogenetic grouping assigned the repertoires of 18 of 34 multiple sclerosis patients to a single related-CDR3 cluster, which may represent a signature.

V was clipped by 10 bases and J by 1 base; unmatched bases: 3. The CDR3 sequence is 12 residues long. Germline-derived CDR1 and CDR2 are SNHLY and FYNNEI. This clonotype was seen a few times. Its antigen is as yet unknown. 5'RACE employing 10-nucleotide random UMIs yielded the cDNA. Sequencing runs each generated in excess of 180 million TCR-beta sequences derived from 15-18 subjects. Via MiXCR, TCRdb re-called the 5' RACE reads, giving one row per CDR3 protein. The profile covers about 95,000 distinct CDR3 sequences, with 3.5% appearing a single time and 6% taken by the ten largest. This receptor was identified in a woman between 18 and 29 years old with multiple sclerosis. The sample was PBMCs. The chain combines TRBV2 with TRBJ1-1; 7 bases agree with TRBD1. CDR3 sequence (DNA): TGTGCCACCCGACAGGGGAACACTGAAGCTTTCTTT. This codes for CATRQGNTEAFF.